These 14 T cell receptor beta chains share one sample of origin, sequenced in a study of T cell responses to AZD1222 COVID-19 vaccine. Profiling relied on immunoSEQ multiplex PCR, and the TCRdb table lists in-frame clones only, not all of them. The data contain around 110,000 clones, 93% of them singletons. Sequencing was performed on peripheral blood, taken on day 0 of AZD1222 vaccination. Every receptor here comes from an adult in good health.

This clone was recorded once. The chain has TRBV7-6 and TRBJ1-4; 7 bases match TRBD1. From germline, CDR1 is SGHVS and CDR2 FNYEAQ. J gave up 5 bases and V 6 bases, and 9 bases lay outside the gene matches. The CDR3 is 15 amino acids. CDR3 sequence: CASSTPRGENEKLFF. The CDR3 DNA follows: TGTGCCAGCAGTACGCCCAGGGGGGAAAATGAAAAACTGTTTTTT.

This chain joins TRBV5-5 and TRBJ1-5, with D tentatively TRBD1 (5 bases). This CDR3 is built from 16 residues. V was cut by 4 bases and J by 5 bases, with 19 bases left in between. Germline CDR1 SGHKS, CDR2 YYEKEE (reference sequence). This chain's CDR3 is CASSPLGPNLDQPQHF. The CDR3 DNA follows: TGTGCCAGCAGCCCCCTGGGGCCCAACTTGGATCAGCCCCAGCATTTT.

The CDR3 DNA reads as TGTGCCTGGATGGTGGGACTACCTTACAATGAGCAGTTCTTC. Amino acid sequence: CAWMVGLPYNEQFF. The rearrangement joins TRBV30 to TRBJ2-1; 7 bases map to TRBD2. This CDR3 has 14 amino acids. Losses at the gene ends were 4 bases for V and 4 bases for J; bases not matched to a gene: 7. In germline, CDR1 is GTSNPN, CDR2 SVGIG (reference sequence). Full variable domain (remainder filled in from reference TRBV30 and TRBJ2-1): SQTIHQWPATLVQPVGSPLSLECTVEGTSNPNLYWYRQAAGRGLQLLFYSVGIGQISSEVPQNLSASRPQDRQFILSSKKLLLSDSGFYLCAWMVGLPYNEQFFGPGTRLTVL.

The rearrangement uses TRBV11-2 and TRBJ2-1; D is undetermined. Germline CDR1 reads SGHAT; CDR2 reads FQNNGV. Trimming pared 0 bases from V and 3 bases from J, leaving 6 bases between. The CDR3 length is 14 residues. CDR3 loop: CASSLDHYYNEQFF. The CDR3 DNA follows: TGTGCCAGCAGCTTAGATCACTACTACAATGAGCAGTTCTTC.

The sample holds a few counts of this clone. The chain has TRBV25-1 and TRBJ2-7; D possibly corresponds to TRBD1 (5 bases). Trimming took off 0 bases at V and 0 bases at J, with 18 bases between the two ends. This CDR3 has 18 residues. Looked up from germline, CDR1 is MGHDK and CDR2 is SYGVNS. The CDR3 DNA reads as TGTGCCAGCAGTGAATATAGGGGTATAGGACCGAGCTCCTACGAGCAGTACTTC. It is translated as CASSEYRGIGPSSYEQYF.

The rearrangement links TRBV4-2 to TRBJ2-7, with TRBD2 as a possible D gene (6 bases). The CDR3 is 15 amino acids. V shed 1 base and J shed 3 bases, with 13 bases lying between them. The V gene's germline CDR1 is LGHNA and CDR2 YNFKEQ. The CDR3: CASSQARLVSYEQYF. In DNA, the CDR3 is TGTGCCAGCAGCCAAGCACGACTAGTTAGCTACGAGCAGTACTTC.

V and J are TRBV28 and TRBJ1-2; TRBD1 agrees at 9 bases. The CDR3 consists of 15 residues. Germline trimming cut 7 bases from V and 2 bases from J; bases unmatched to any gene: 8. Per germline, CDR1 MDHEN and CDR2 SYDVKM. In nucleotides, the CDR3 is TGTGCCAGCACCGTATACAGGGGGCTGAACTATGGCTACACCTTC. Encoded protein: CASTVYRGLNYGYTF.

The rearrangement joins TRBV19 to TRBJ2-2; D might be TRBD1 (6 bases). The CDR3 spans 16 residues. CDR1 and CDR2 from the germline V gene are LNHDA and SQIVND (reference sequence). The V and J ends lost 6 bases and 5 bases respectively, with 19 bases between them. CDR3 amino acids: CASRPSVQGRTGELFF. The CDR3 DNA reads as TGTGCCAGTAGACCAAGCGTTCAGGGGCGGACCGGGGAGCTGTTTTTT. Looking up the rest from reference TRBV19 and TRBJ2-2 gives the full variable domain: DGGITQSPKYLFRKEGQNVTLSCEQNLNHDAMYWYRQDPGQGLRLIYYSQIVNDFQKGDIAEGYSVSREKKESFPLTVTSAQKNPTAFYLCASRPSVQGRTGELFFGEGSRLTVL.

The chain combines TRBV2 with TRBJ1-1, with TRBD1 identical over 8 bases. V lost 4 bases and J lost 0; bases outside the gene matches: 10. Per the germline V gene, CDR1 is SNHLY and CDR2 is FYNNEI. CDR3 length: 17 residues. The CDR3 DNA reads as TGTGCCAGCAGTGCACACCGACAGGGGCGCATGAACACTGAAGCTTTCTTT. Amino acid sequence: CASSAHRQGRMNTEAFF.

The chain recombines TRBV6-5 with TRBJ1-2; a possible D gene is TRBD1 (5 bases). The CDR3 has 12 residues. Per the germline V gene, CDR1 is MNHEY and CDR2 is SVGAGI. Trimming removed 2 bases from V and 6 bases from J, with 7 bases in between. CDR3 protein: CASSYPGHGYTF. The CDR3 region has the DNA TGTGCCAGCAGTTACCCAGGGCATGGCTACACCTTC.

This chain joins TRBV28 and TRBJ2-7; 7 positions agree with TRBD2. J gave up 2 bases and V 4 bases, and 5 bases lay outside the gene matches. Looked up from germline, CDR1 is MDHEN and CDR2 is SYDVKM. This CDR3 is 14 amino acids long. The CDR3 reads CASSSSLAAYEQYF. The CDR3 DNA sequence: TGTGCCAGCAGTTCGAGCCTAGCGGCCTACGAGCAGTACTTC.

The chain employs TRBV5-1 and TRBJ2-7; 10 bases map to TRBD1. From germline, CDR1 is SGHRS and CDR2 YFSETQ. The CDR3 is made up of 15 amino acids. With 4 bases clipped from V and 2 bases from J, the junction kept 6 bases outside the gene matches. CDR3 coding DNA: TGCGCCAGCAGCCCAGGACAGGGGGAAACCTACGAGCAGTACTTC. Amino acids: CASSPGQGETYEQYF.

This rearrangement joins TRBV2 to TRBJ1-5, with D possibly being TRBD1 (5 bases). Trimming removed 5 bases from V and 4 bases from J, with 12 bases in between. The CDR3 is 14 residues long. Per germline, CDR1 SNHLY and CDR2 FYNNEI. DNA for the CDR3: TGTGCCAGCAGTAGGTCCCGGGGGAATCAGCCCCAGCATTTT. This gives the protein CASSRSRGNQPQHF.

The chain joins TRBV7-3 to TRBJ1-2; 9 bases map to TRBD1. Trimming removed 4 bases from V and 7 bases from J; junction bases left unmatched: 1. CDR1 and CDR2 from the germline V gene are SGHTA and FQGTGA. This CDR3 has 12 residues. The CDR3 protein is CASSSDRGGYTF. The CDR3 DNA follows: TGTGCCAGCAGCTCGGACAGGGGTGGCTACACCTTC.